The text below deals with one T cell receptor (beta chain). As yet, its antigen is unknown. The time point denotes: newly diagnosed GD, antithyroid drugs for less than 3 months. Preparation of the TCR library used RNA extracted from PBMCs. These data come from a study of regulatory T cells in long-lasting Graves disease. Both iRepertoire HTBI primers and Arm-PCR of CDR3 regions were used to build the TCR beta libraries. TCRdb reanalysed the multiplex PCR reads using MiXCR and keeps one entry per CDR3 protein. The sample has around 330,000 distinct CDR3 sequences; about 18% are singletons. Whole-study findings and limits: Accuracy was possibly reduced by small sample size.

Germline V gene data show CDR1 as SGHTA and CDR2 as FQGNSA. The CDR3 length is 14 residues. V shed 8 bases, J shed 3 bases, and the junction held 4 bases outside the gene matches. The source was peripheral blood mononuclear cells (PBMCs), collected at new diagnosis, from a patient treated with antithyroid drugs. The V call is TRBV7-2, the J call TRBJ2-1; TRBD2 matches at 10 bases. This receptor was obtained from a female donor with Graves disease. CDR3 protein: CASQLAGSYNEQFF. The CDR3 DNA is TGTGCCAGCCAACTAGCGGGAAGCTACAATGAGCAGTTCTTC.